A single sample is the source of the 8 T cell receptor beta chains below, sequenced in a study of cytomegalovirus exposure and HLA in healthy donors. In the PCR, 60 Vbeta and 13 Jbeta primers were used. Sequencing was performed with immunoSEQ multiplex PCR; in TCRdb, only in-frame clones are kept and a portion is missing. The table has about 160,000 clones, around 90% seen once. Sequencing was carried out using PBMCs. Receptors originate from a woman aged 25-40 years in good health and CMV-seronegative.

The rearrangement uses TRBV4-3 and TRBJ1-2; D is undetermined. The CDR3 loop spans 14 amino acids. V shed 1 base and J shed 7 bases, with 13 bases lying between them. CDR1 LGHNA and CDR2 YSLEER come from the germline V gene. The CDR3 loop reads CASSQAYSAGGYTF. In nucleotides, the CDR3 is TGCGCCAGCAGCCAAGCGTACTCCGCCGGTGGCTACACCTTC.

The V and J genes are TRBV2 and TRBJ2-7; no clear D gene. The V gene lost 3 bases and the J gene lost 2 bases, with 14 bases spanning the gap. CDR1 is SNHLY and CDR2 is FYNNEI in the germline V gene. This CDR3 has 15 amino acids. CDR3 nucleotide sequence: TGTGCCAGCAGTGACCCCCCCCGGTCAACCTACGAGCAGTACTTC. Amino acids: CASSDPPRSTYEQYF.

This clone was observed a single time. The chain is built from TRBV28 and TRBJ1-3; D is ambiguous. V lost 5 bases, J lost 1 base, and 12 bases lay in between. Looked up from germline, CDR1 is MDHEN and CDR2 is SYDVKM. The CDR3 loop spans 15 amino acids. The CDR3 loop is CASSPPPLSGNTIYF. CDR3 sequence (DNA): TGTGCCAGCAGTCCTCCCCCGTTGTCTGGAAACACCATATATTTT.

This clone turned up a few times. The J gene is TRBJ1-1, the V gene TRBV5-1; no clear D. This CDR3 contains 13 residues. Germline V lookup: CDR1 SGHRS, CDR2 YFSETQ. V lost 4 bases and J 6 bases, leaving 13 bases between the germline ends. CDR3 sequence reads: CASSGEVSPEAFF. Written as DNA, the CDR3 is TGCGCCAGCAGCGGGGAGGTGTCCCCTGAAGCTTTCTTT.

This chain links TRBV7-7 with TRBJ2-5; 8 bases are a match to TRBD1. The end of the DNA fits TRBJ2-7 better, so the J call may be wrong. The germline V gene has CDR1 SSHAT and CDR2 FNYEAQ (reference sequence). The CDR3 totals 15 residues. The CDR3 nucleotides are TGTGCCAGCAGCCTTAATGGACAGGGTGTCGACGAGCAGTACTTC. Translation gives CASSLNGQGVDEQYF.

The chain recombines TRBV20-1 with TRBJ2-1; D is undetermined. The germline gives CDR1 DFQATT, CDR2 SNEGSKA (reference sequence). This CDR3 region has 11 residues. V lost 1 base, J lost 7 bases, and 5 bases lay in between. The CDR3 loop is CSARVRNEQFF. DNA of the CDR3: TGCAGTGCTAGAGTCCGGAATGAGCAGTTCTTC.

V is TRBV28 and J is TRBJ2-4, with TRBD1 identical over 7 bases. The CDR3 is made up of 16 amino acids. Germline CDR1 is MDHEN and CDR2 is SYDVKM. J gave up 0 bases and V 4 bases, and 6 bases lay outside the gene matches. The CDR3 loop reads CASSSTGRIAKNIQYF. DNA of the CDR3: TGTGCCAGCAGTTCGACAGGGCGAATAGCCAAAAACATTCAGTACTTC.

This clone is a singleton in its sample. The chain couples TRBV5-1 to TRBJ2-3; D remains unclear. This CDR3 has 12 amino acids. The germline gives CDR1 SGHRS, CDR2 YFSETQ. Trimming shortened V by 3 bases and J by 5 bases, and 7 bases separated the two germline ends. The CDR3 coding sequence is TGCGCCAGCAGCTCGCTAGGAGATACGCAGTATTTT. This codes for CASSSLGDTQYF.